Sequencing of this TCR beta chain was carried out in a study of cytomegalovirus exposure and HLA in healthy donors. Both 60 Vbeta primers and 13 Jbeta primers went into the PCR. As originally analysed: There were about 80 million unique TCR beta chains by a later count, and some 12 million of them were shared. Data came from immunoSEQ multiplex PCR; TCRdb stores just in-frame clones and leaves some out. That table is the source of V, J and clone size, and D and trimming were worked out from the DNA. The sample yields around 190,000 clones, approximately 85% seen once. A word on this clone: Its antigen is unidentified.

Study findings and constraints: Later analysis associated a missense DCLRE1C variant with TCR beta V- and J-gene trimming. Researchers catalogued some 160 TCR beta chains as cytomegalovirus-associated.

The germline gives CDR1 MNHEY, CDR2 SVGAGI. The V segment lost 7 bases and the J segment 7 bases; nucleotides outside the gene matches: 13. The CDR3 has 15 amino acids. This sequence joins TRBV6-5 and TRBJ1-2, with 9 bases lining up with TRBD1. This TCR was sampled from a woman between 50 and 59 years old in good health and CMV-seronegative. Sequencing was performed on PBMCs. The CDR3 here is CASIKTGTGTFGYTF. CDR3 bases: TGTGCCAGCATTAAGACGGGGACAGGGACTTTTGGCTACACCTTC.